Following are 6 T cell receptor beta chains from one sample sequenced in a study of cytomegalovirus exposure and HLA in healthy donors. Amplification used 60 Vbeta primers and 13 Jbeta primers. The repertoire was sequenced with immunoSEQ multiplex PCR; TCRdb's copy has only in-frame clones and lacks some. The sample lists 150,000 to 200,000 clones; around 75% were seen once. The source material was PBMCs. The receptors here all came from a woman in her 30s in good health and CMV-seronegative.

The chain joins TRBV5-1 to TRBJ1-5; D possibly corresponds to TRBD1 (5 bases). The CDR3 covers 15 residues. Germline V CDR1 and CDR2: SGHRS, YFSETQ. V lost 0 bases, J lost 6 bases, and 13 bases lay in between. DNA for the CDR3: TGCGCCAGCAGCTTGGACGGGGGTCCAGGTCAGCCCCAGCATTTT. Translated, it gives CASSLDGGPGQPQHF.

The chain has TRBV4-1 and TRBJ2-1, with TRBD2 matching 9 bases. V lost 1 base and J lost 6; bases outside the gene matches: 7. Germline CDR1 is MGHRA and CDR2 is YSYEKL. This CDR3 contains 16 residues. The CDR3 is CASSQVWLAGSNEQFF. The CDR3 coding sequence is TGCGCCAGCAGCCAAGTGTGGCTAGCGGGGAGCAATGAGCAGTTCTTC.

V is TRBV30 and J is TRBJ2-4, with TRBD2 as a possible D gene (7 bases). Trimming pared 0 bases from V and 7 bases from J, leaving 19 bases between. This CDR3 spans 16 amino acids. Germline CDR1 GTSNPN, CDR2 SVGIG (reference sequence). The DNA for the CDR3 is TGTGCCTGGAGTGTACTCCCAGGGGCCGGGAGGAACATTCAGTACTTC. The encoded protein is CAWSVLPGAGRNIQYF.

The rearrangement uses TRBV27 and TRBJ2-7; a weak D match, TRBD2 (5 bases). The V end was cut by 6 bases, the J end by 2 bases, with 11 bases between. CDR1 MNHEY and CDR2 SMNVEV come from the germline V gene (reference sequence). The CDR3 is 13 residues long. CDR3 region: CASSHGITYEQYF. As DNA, the CDR3 is TGTGCCAGCAGCCACGGGATCACCTACGAGCAGTACTTC.

This clone occurred a few times. The chain joins TRBV21-1 to TRBJ1-2; no check of the table's D call, TRBD1, against the DNA was made. TRBV21-1 is flagged as a pseudogene. The CDR3 extends over 16 amino acids. Here the CDR3 reads CASSPQFRDRGHGYTF. In nucleotides, the CDR3 is TGTGCCAGCAGCCCTCAATTTAGGGACAGGGGGCATGGCTACACCTTC.

The DNA of the CDR3 is TGTGCCAGCAGCAGGGACAGCCCCATGAACACTGAAGCTTTCTTT. Protein product: CASSRDSPMNTEAFF. The gene calls are TRBV7-9 and TRBJ1-1; 7 bases are shared with TRBD1. The ends lost 5 bases at V and 0 bases at J; junction bases unmatched: 6. Germline CDR1 and CDR2: SEHNR and FQNEAQ (reference sequence). This CDR3 comprises 15 residues.